This entry concerns a single T cell receptor (beta chain). The source of the sample is a study of control samples from healthy donors and cancer patients. The method was immunoSEQ multiplex PCR; TCRdb's version includes in-frame clones alone and lacks a portion of them. The top ten hold 1.5% to 2% of the sample, which has about 190,000 clones, roughly nine tenths seen once. Looked up from germline, CDR1 is SGHNT and CDR2 is YYREEE (reference sequence). Trimming left V 1 base short and J 7 bases short, with 18 bases between. The CDR3 totals 15 residues. The chain has TRBV5-4 and TRBJ2-7; a possible D gene is TRBD2 (5 bases). The clonotype comes from a man aged 25 to 45 in good health. Sequencing was done on a sample of blood. The CDR3 here is CASSLLPFPGVEQYF. For the CDR3, the DNA is TGTGCCAGCAGCTTGTTACCCTTCCCCGGGGTGGAGCAGTACTTC.